Presented here are 23 T cell receptor beta chains from one specimen sequenced in a study of metastatic and nonmetastatic thyroid tumors. MiXCR re-clonotyped the PCR reads for TCRdb. The sample comprises roughly 5,200 clones, 28% of which are singletons, and 20% to 30% rests with the top ten. Not a single patient had been given any form of treatment at any point before undergoing thyroid surgery. Sequencing was performed on adjacent normal tissue. These receptors came from a female donor with papillary thyroid cancer or a benign thyroid nodule (not recorded which). Some clones in this sample may be carry-over from other donors' samples.

This clone was detected only a few times. The rearrangement uses TRBV6-1 and TRBJ1-5, with 10 nucleotides matching TRBD1. CDR1 and CDR2 from the germline V gene are MNHNS and SASEGT. This CDR3 has 13 amino acids. V shed 5 bases and J 8 bases; nucleotides not matched to a gene: 3. The CDR3, as DNA: TGTGCCAGCAGTTGGGGACAGGGGAAGCCCCAGCATTTT. Protein: CASSWGQGKPQHF.

About this clone itself: The junction and the germline gene differ at one end; a read error may be behind it. The chain is built from TRBV4-2 and TRBJ1-6, with D possibly being TRBD1 (5 bases). Looked up from germline, CDR1 is LGHNA and CDR2 is YNFKEQ. This CDR3 contains 15 residues. This chain's CDR3 is CASSQGDRGYSPLYF. In nucleotides, the CDR3 is TGTGCCAGCAGCCAAGGGGATAGGGGATATTCACCCCTCTACTTT.

This clone was counted at least ten times. This chain joins TRBV28 and TRBJ1-2; 11 bases agree with TRBD1. The trim removed 4 bases at V and 0 bases at J, leaving 7 bases unmatched. Germline CDR1 and CDR2: MDHEN and SYDVKM. The length of the CDR3 is 17 residues. In DNA form, the CDR3 reads TGTGCCAGCAGTTCAGGACAGGGGGCGCTTGCTAACTATGGCTACACCTTC. Protein product: CASSSGQGALANYGYTF.

By proportion, this clone is medium-sized (0.01 to 0.1%). DNA for the CDR3: TGTGCCAGCAGTGCAGGCAGGGGGTGGGAGACCCAGTACTTC. It codes for CASSAGRGWETQYF. The gene calls are TRBV28 and TRBJ2-5; 7 nucleotides agree with TRBD1. The V gene's germline CDR1 is MDHEN and CDR2 SYDVKM. The CDR3 totals 14 residues. J lost 5 bases, V lost 5 bases, and 8 bases had no gene match. Combining the CDR3 with reference TRBV28 and TRBJ2-5 gives the whole variable domain DVKVTQSSRYLVKRTGEKVFLECVQDMDHENMFWYRQDPGLGLRLIYFSYDVKMKEKGDIPEGYSVSREKKERFSLILESASTNQTSMYLCASSAGRGWETQYFGPGTRLLVL.

J is TRBJ2-7 and V is TRBV5-4; 7 bases map to TRBD2. Germline loops: CDR1 SGHNT, CDR2 YYREEE (reference sequence). There are 15 residues in the CDR3. V was pared by 4 bases and J by 5 bases, with 12 bases of the junction left unmatched. CDR3 amino acids: CASSNPGEGNHEQYF. The CDR3 DNA sequence: TGTGCCAGCAGCAACCCTGGGGAGGGAAACCACGAGCAGTACTTC.

This clone was counted a few times. The V and J genes are TRBV27 and TRBJ1-3; D is ambiguous. Germline V lookup: CDR1 MNHEY, CDR2 SMNVEV (reference sequence). The CDR3 is made up of 12 amino acids. The V gene lost 5 bases and the J gene lost 3 bases, with 5 bases spanning the gap. CDR3 sequence reads: CASSPGGNTIYF. The CDR3 DNA reads TGTGCCAGCAGTCCGGGTGGAAACACCATATATTTT.

Comments on this clone: A much larger clone differs by one base, so this may be a read error. The V and J genes are TRBV9 and TRBJ2-7; D call uncertain. The CDR3 has 14 amino acids. Germline CDR1 reads SGDLS; CDR2 reads YYNGEE. V dropped 4 bases and J dropped 4 bases, with 15 bases sitting between them. CDR3 residues: CASSIDDTGYEQYF. The CDR3 DNA reads as TGTGCCAGCAGCATAGACGACACCGGATACGAGCAGTACTTC. Drawing the rest from reference TRBV9 and TRBJ2-7, the complete variable domain is DSGVTQTPKHLITATGQRVTLRCSPRSGDLSVYWYQQSLDQGLQFLIQYYNGEERAKGNILERFSAQQFPDLHSELNLSSLELGDSALYFCASSIDDTGYEQYFGPGTRLTVT.

Judged by abundance, this clone is medium-sized (0.01 to 0.1%). J is TRBJ2-7 and V is TRBV20-1, with D uncertain. Germline CDR1 reads DFQATT; CDR2 reads SNEGSKA (reference sequence). V lost 1 base and J 3 bases, leaving 4 bases between the germline ends. This CDR3 spans 11 amino acids. The DNA of the CDR3 is TGCAGTGCTAGAGGACACTACGAGCAGTACTTC. As protein: CSARGHYEQYF.

This clone is medium-sized (0.01 to 0.1%) in the sample. The chain uses TRBV2 and TRBJ2-5; D uncertain. Germline-derived CDR1 and CDR2 are SNHLY and FYNNEI. The CDR3 runs to 12 residues. V shed 6 bases and J shed 2 bases, with 7 bases lying between them. The CDR3 protein is CASSPSQETQYF. The CDR3 nucleotides are TGTGCCAGCAGCCCCTCTCAAGAGACCCAGTACTTC.

The chain combines TRBV14 with TRBJ2-7; D is possibly TRBD2 (5 bases). Germline V gives CDR1 SGHDN, CDR2 FVKESK. Trimming left V 4 bases short and J 2 bases short, with 9 bases between. CDR3 size: 13 residues. This CDR3 is CASSRYGAYEQYF. The CDR3, as DNA: TGTGCCAGCAGCCGCTACGGGGCCTACGAGCAGTACTTC.

The V gene is TRBV30, the J gene TRBJ1-4; maybe TRBD1 (6 bases). Per the germline V gene, CDR1 is GTSNPN and CDR2 is SVGIG (reference sequence). CDR3 length equals 14 residues. Trimming removed 0 bases from V and 8 bases from J, with 13 bases in between. This CDR3 reads CAWSVRQGKEKLFF. The CDR3 bases are TGTGCCTGGAGTGTACGGCAGGGGAAGGAAAAACTGTTTTTT.

V and J are TRBV28 and TRBJ2-7; 10 bases agree with TRBD2. CDR1 is MDHEN and CDR2 is SYDVKM in the germline V gene. V was clipped by 5 bases and J by 3 bases; unmatched bases: 4. There are 14 residues in the CDR3. The CDR3: CASSGVAGGYEQYF. Here the CDR3 DNA reads TGTGCCAGCAGTGGGGTAGCGGGAGGCTACGAGCAGTACTTC.

The rearrangement uses TRBV20-1 and TRBJ2-7, with no clear D. CDR3 length equals 13 residues. Trimming removed 1 base from V and 1 base from J, with 8 bases in between. Germline CDR1 is DFQATT and CDR2 is SNEGSKA (reference sequence). This CDR3 reads CSARVHKSYEQYF. CDR3 DNA sequence: TGCAGTGCTAGAGTCCACAAGTCCTACGAGCAGTACTTC.

Within the sample, this clone is medium-sized. The rearrangement joins TRBV4-2 to TRBJ1-2; D is unresolved. The CDR3 is 15 amino acids. CDR1 is LGHNA and CDR2 is YNFKEQ in the germline V gene. V lost 4 bases, J lost 2 bases, and 14 bases lay in between. DNA of the CDR3: TGTGCCAGCAGCCCCTCTACTATGGGGAACTATGGCTACACCTTC. Translation: CASSPSTMGNYGYTF.

This clone was observed at least ten times. The chain couples TRBV29-1 to TRBJ2-1, with a weak D call TRBD2 (5 bases). This CDR3 is 11 amino acids long. CDR1 SQVTM and CDR2 ANQGSEA come from the germline V gene. Trimming cost V 4 bases and J 8 bases, with 9 bases left between them. This CDR3 reads CSVATGDEQFF. CDR3 nucleotide sequence: TGCAGCGTTGCGACCGGGGATGAGCAGTTCTTC.

This clone was recorded many times. The same CDR3 also results from other DNA sequences found in this sample. The chain has TRBV27 and TRBJ2-7; D is unclear. The germline V gene encodes CDR1 MNHEY and CDR2 SMNVEV (reference sequence). V gave up 6 bases and J gave up 2 bases, with 17 bases separating them. The CDR3 is made up of 15 amino acids. CDR3 amino acids: CASSPTYSLAYEQYF. The DNA of the CDR3 is TGTGCCAGCAGCCCTACCTATTCCTTGGCCTACGAGCAGTACTTC.

CDR3 in amino acids: CAWSPSYNEQFF. Written as DNA, the CDR3 is TGTGCCTGGAGCCCGTCCTACAATGAGCAGTTCTTC. This chain joins TRBV30 and TRBJ2-1; D ambiguous. The germline CDR1 and CDR2 sequences are GTSNPN and SVGIG (reference sequence). Trimming took 3 bases from V and 1 from J, leaving 4 bases between them. CDR3 size: 12 residues.

For this clone: Given a much more abundant clone one base away, this may be a read error. The chain recombines TRBV27 with TRBJ1-1; D is unclear. V lost 6 bases to trimming and J lost 4 bases, with 21 bases between them. CDR1 MNHEY and CDR2 SMNVEV come from the germline V gene (reference sequence). The CDR3 totals 16 residues. The CDR3 here is CASRIPDDVPSTEAFF. The CDR3 DNA follows: TGTGCCAGCAGAATTCCCGACGACGTACCTAGCACTGAAGCTTTCTTT.

This clone showed up just a few times. J is TRBJ1-1 and V is TRBV6-1; D is unresolved. CDR1 is MNHNS and CDR2 is SASEGT in the germline V gene. The CDR3 runs 15 residues. V lost 4 bases to trimming and J lost 10 bases, with 22 bases between them. The chain's CDR3 is CASSGYGIMNTLAFF. The DNA for the CDR3 is TGTGCCAGCAGTGGATACGGCATTATGAACACTTTAGCTTTCTTT.

This clone has only a few counts. The chain uses TRBV9 and TRBJ2-3, with D unclear. CDR3 length: 12 residues. V was trimmed by 1 base and J by 3 bases, leaving 3 bases between them. The germline V gene has CDR1 SGDLS and CDR2 YYNGEE. CDR3 protein: CASSVMTDTQYF. CDR3 DNA: TGTGCCAGCAGCGTAATGACAGATACGCAGTATTTT.

This clone is judged medium-sized. The rearrangement links TRBV7-6 to TRBJ1-4; D call uncertain. Germline V CDR1 and CDR2: SGHVS, FNYEAQ. V lost 0 bases, J lost 14 bases, and 13 bases lay in between. The CDR3 consists of 13 residues. The DNA for the CDR3 is TGTGCCAGCAGCTTAGCGCAGGACCGGCGGCTGTTTTTT. It encodes CASSLAQDRRLFF.

The sample holds many counts of this clone. The CDR3: CASSSEPSGGAFGEQYF. CDR3 in DNA: TGTGCCAGCAGTTCGGAACCTAGCGGGGGGGCGTTCGGGGAGCAGTACTTC. J is TRBJ2-7 and V is TRBV28, with TRBD2 matching over 12 bases. The germline V gene has CDR1 MDHEN and CDR2 SYDVKM. Trimming removed 4 bases from V and 7 bases from J; junction bases left unmatched: 14. The CDR3 is made up of 17 amino acids.

The chain employs TRBV6-1 and TRBJ1-1; 8 positions match TRBD1. The CDR3 has 15 residues. Losses at the gene ends were 5 bases for V and 4 bases for J; bases not matched to a gene: 9. Germline CDR1 MNHNS, CDR2 SASEGT. The CDR3 DNA sequence: TGTGCCAGCAGTACCGAATACAGGGGGGCCACTGAAGCTTTCTTT. It is translated as CASSTEYRGATEAFF.